These 4 T cell receptor beta chains were sequenced from one sample in a study of T cells after yellow fever vaccination. TCRdb analysed the 5' RACE reads with MiXCR anew, one entry per CDR3 protein. This table has around 330,000 distinct CDR3 sequences, around 4% appearing once. Source: PBMCs, taken on the day of the yellow fever booster vaccination. The receptors stem from a man between 18 and 35 years old who received the YFV17D yellow fever vaccine.

The chain has TRBV12-3 or TRBV12-4 and TRBJ2-3; a possible D gene is TRBD2 (6 bases). This CDR3 is built from 14 residues. The V end lost 3 bases, the J end lost 6 bases, and 13 bases lay between the germline ends. The CDR3 spells CASSFGGPGDTQYF. CDR3 nucleotide sequence: TGTGCCAGCAGTTTCGGAGGGCCTGGGGATACGCAGTATTTT.

This clonotype has a handful of counts. The chain couples TRBV24-1 to TRBJ2-5; perhaps TRBD2 as D (6 bases). The CDR3 contains 16 residues. Germline V gene data show CDR1 as KGHDR and CDR2 as SFDVKD. The V end was cut by 3 bases, the J end by 1 base, with 14 bases between. The CDR3 region is CATSDPHQAGQETQYF. Here the CDR3 DNA reads TGTGCCACCAGTGATCCACATCAAGCGGGCCAAGAGACCCAGTACTTC.

This clonotype was detected a few times. V gene TRBV2 combines with J gene TRBJ1-5; no definite D call. The CDR3 contains 14 residues. The V end was cut by 4 bases, the J end by 7 bases, with 14 bases between. CDR1 and CDR2 (germline): SNHLY, FYNNEI. This chain's CDR3 is CASSAGEARQPQHF. The CDR3 region has the DNA TGTGCCAGCAGTGCGGGAGAGGCGAGGCAGCCCCAGCATTTT.

This clonotype has ten or more counts. The CDR3 here is CASRLSGGNEKLFF. The CDR3 DNA is TGCGCCAGCCGGCTCTCTGGGGGTAACGAAAAACTGTTTTTT. The V gene is TRBV4-3, the J gene TRBJ1-4; D is perhaps TRBD1 (5 bases). This CDR3 has 14 residues. V shed 8 bases and J shed 8 bases, with 18 bases lying between them. Germline V gene data show CDR1 as LGHNA and CDR2 as YSLEER.